This T cell receptor beta chain was profiled in a study of glioma-infiltrating T cells after dendritic cell vaccination. The wider study: Patients had newly diagnosed or recurrent glioblastoma and received dendritic cell vaccines. Autologous tumor lysate was loaded overnight onto monocyte-derived dendritic cells grown approximately seven days with IL-4 and GM-CSF.

V lost 0 bases to trimming and J lost 2 bases; unmatched junction nucleotides: 0. Germline assignment: CDR1 SGHTS and CDR2 YDEGEE. This CDR3 region has 15 residues. The PCR used 60 V beta and 13 J beta primers. Only in-frame clones appear in the TCRdb table, and some are missing; sequencing was by immunoSEQ multiplex PCR. The sample consists of 99,000 or so clones, roughly 80% of them appearing once. Noted time point: after dendritic cell vaccination, including at tumor progression/relapse. The receptor's source is a human donor with glioblastoma. The chain links TRBV5-8 to TRBJ2-1; 9 bases agree with TRBD1. The sample was blood, taken after dendritic cell vaccination. CDR3 DNA sequence: TGTGCCAGCAGCTTGGGACAGGGGGCCTACAATGAGCAGTTCTTC. It encodes CASSLGQGAYNEQFF. Drawing the rest from reference TRBV5-8 and TRBJ2-1, the complete variable domain is EAGVTQSPTHLIKTRGQQATLRCSPISGHTSVYWYQQALGLGLQFLLWYDEGEERNRGNFPPRFSGRQFPNYSSELNVNALELEDSALYLCASSLGQGAYNEQFFGPGTRLTVL.